Detailed here is one TCR beta chain. What it recognizes is unknown. The data belong to a study of cytomegalovirus exposure and HLA in healthy donors. General study points: Likely technical artifact: a cluster of highly shared sequence variants.

CDR1 and CDR2 from the germline V gene are SGHVS and FQNEAQ. V lost 2 bases, J lost 8 bases, and 9 bases stayed unmatched. The CDR3 sequence is 16 residues long. It was healthy bone marrow donors who served as donors. PCR primers comprised 60 Vbeta and 13 Jbeta primers. The protocol was immunoSEQ multiplex PCR, while the TCRdb copy is restricted to in-frame clones and leaves out a portion. The data show roughly 80,000 clones, and the top ten clones hold about 0.5%. This TCR derives from a man between 45 and 60 years old in good health and CMV-seronegative. Sequencing input: PBMCs. The chain carries TRBV7-8 and TRBJ2-3; 11 bases line up with TRBD2. This CDR3 is CASSLSGLAGGVTQYF. The DNA for the CDR3 is TGTGCCAGCAGCTTAAGCGGCCTAGCGGGGGGCGTTACGCAGTATTTT.